The rows below give T cell receptor beta chains drawn from one sample of a study of Graves' ophthalmopathy and Graves' hyperthyroidism. TCRdb processed the multiplex PCR reads anew with MiXCR; each CDR3 protein has one entry. Among about 160,000 distinct CDR3 sequences, around two fifths were seen once, and the ten largest hold approximately 9%. The specimen sequenced was peripheral blood. These receptors came from a young man with Graves' ophthalmopathy. CDR3s include the opening cysteine and the closing phenylalanine or tryptophan. The D gene is left open where the match is weak. Where a row states a size, it is once, few, many or the class of an expanded clone; other rows omit it.

j_call cdr3_length d_call v_call clone_size cdr3_nt cdr3_aa
TRBJ1-1 13 NA TRBV11-3 many TGTGCCAGCAGCCTAGAGGGGACCGGAGAAGCTTTCTTT CASSLEGTGEAFF
TRBJ1-2 14 NA TRBV19 many TGTGCCAGTACCTTTAGCGGGTTTAGCTATGGCTACACCTTC CASTFSGFSYGYTF
TRBJ2-5 13 NA TRBV7-9 many TGTGCCAGCAGCTTAGATTCCGATGAGACCCAGTACTTC CASSLDSDETQYF
TRBJ2-7 14 NA TRBV12-3/TRBV12-4 NA TGTGCCAGCAGTTACGATCAGGGGGGCTACGAGCAGTACTTC CASSYDQGGYEQYF
TRBJ1-1 11 NA TRBV6-2/TRBV6-3 many TGTGCCAGCAGGGTGAACACTGAAGCTTTCTTT CASRVNTEAFF
TRBJ2-5 14 NA TRBV7-2 NA TGTGCCAGCAGAAAGGGAGGACCGGGGGTTGACCAGTACTTC CASRKGGPGVDQYF
TRBJ1-3 11 NA TRBV20-1 many TGCAGTGCCGACACTGGAAACACCATATATTTT CSADTGNTIYF
TRBJ2-7 15 TRBD1 TRBV6-1 many TGTGCCAGCGACAGGGCTATACACCCTACGAGCAAGCAGTACTTC CASDRAIHPTSKQYF
TRBJ2-5 14 TRBD2 TRBV20-1 many TGCAGTGTCCCTCCACTAGCGGGAGGAGAGACCCAGTACTTC CSVPPLAGGETQYF
TRBJ1-5 17 NA TRBV6-2/TRBV6-3 many TGTGCCAGCAGTTACTCAGGAGCCGTCACCGAAAATCAGCCCCAGCATTTT CASSYSGAVTENQPQHF
TRBJ1-6 14 NA TRBV12-3/TRBV12-4 many TGTGCCAGCAGTTTAAGGGGGGATAATTCACCCCTCCACTTT CASSLRGDNSPLHF
TRBJ1-1 12 TRBD1 TRBV2 NA TGTGCCAGCAGTGAATCGACAGGGCGGGCTTTCTTT CASSESTGRAFF
TRBJ2-5 19 NA TRBV2 many TGTGCCAGCAGTGAGTCAGGGGCTCGGAGACGAAGACCACAAGAGACCCAGTACTTC CASSESGARRRRPQETQYF
TRBJ1-2 12 NA TRBV9 NA TGTGCCAGCAGCGATTCAGGGCAGGGCTACACCTTC CASSDSGQGYTF
TRBJ1-2 16 TRBD1 TRBV20-1 NA TGCAGTGCTAGTGGTGGGACCGGGACAGGGCCTTATGGCTACACCTTC CSASGGTGTGPYGYTF
TRBJ1-1 14 NA TRBV6-2/TRBV6-3 many TGTGCCAGCAGCAAGGTCGGATGGAACACTGAAGCTTTCTTT CASSKVGWNTEAFF
TRBJ1-2 15 NA TRBV6-2/TRBV6-3 NA TGTGCCAGCAGTTACTCTGGGGGGCGCGGCTATGGCTACACCTTC CASSYSGGRGYGYTF
TRBJ1-2 15 TRBD1 TRBV12-3/TRBV12-4 many TGTGCCAGCAGTCCCCAGGGGGCGGATTTCAATGGCTACACCTTC CASSPQGADFNGYTF
TRBJ1-2 15 NA TRBV14 NA TGTGCCAGCAGCCAAGTCACAGGACCGAACTATGGCTACACCTTC CASSQVTGPNYGYTF
TRBJ2-7 16 TRBD2 TRBV12-3/TRBV12-4 many TGTGCCAGCAGTCCTACTCGCGGGGGGTCCTCCTACGAGCAGTACTTC CASSPTRGGSSYEQYF
TRBJ1-3 14 NA TRBV5-1 NA TGCGCCAGCAGAGGGGTCGTCTCTGGAAACACCATATATTTT CASRGVVSGNTIYF
TRBJ1-2 15 TRBD1 TRBV5-6 many TGTGCCAGCAGCTTGGAGGGGGCCTTTAACTATGGCTACACCTTC CASSLEGAFNYGYTF
TRBJ2-6 13 NA TRBV6-2/TRBV6-3 many TGTGCCAGCAGCGTCTCTGGGGCCAACGTCCTGACTTTC CASSVSGANVLTF
TRBJ1-1 12 NA TRBV12-3/TRBV12-4 NA TGTGCCAGCAGTTTTACACTCACTGAAGCTTTCTTT CASSFTLTEAFF
TRBJ2-2 18 TRBD2 TRBV5-1 NA TGCGCCAGCAGCGGACTAGCGGGAGGACTCGCGAACACCGGGGAGCTGTTTTTT CASSGLAGGLANTGELFF
TRBJ1-3 15 NA TRBV20-1 many TGCAGTGCTCGGAGCTACGGGACGACTGGAAACACCATATATTTT CSARSYGTTGNTIYF
TRBJ2-7 18 TRBD2 TRBV12-3/TRBV12-4 NA TGTGCCAGCAGCCCAGGGTGGACTAGCGTTTTTACTTTGGACGAGCAGTACTTC CASSPGWTSVFTLDEQYF
TRBJ2-7 15 NA TRBV7-2 many TGTGCCAGCAGCTCGACATGGGGAGGAGACTACGAGCAGTACTTC CASSSTWGGDYEQYF
TRBJ1-6 18 NA TRBV28 once TGTGCCAGCAGTTTCCCTAACACAGGGAGCTCCTATAATTCACCCCTCCACTTT CASSFPNTGSSYNSPLHF
TRBJ2-7 13 NA TRBV6-2/TRBV6-3 NA TGTGCCAGCAGTTACGGGGTTGCGTACGAGCAGTACTTC CASSYGVAYEQYF
TRBJ1-2 13 TRBD1 TRBV6-1 many TGTGCCAGCAGAGACAGGGGGCGCGGAGAATCCCACTTC CASRDRGRGESHF
TRBJ1-3 14 NA TRBV19 many TGTGCCAGTATTACGACGAGCTCTGGAAACACCATATATTTT CASITTSSGNTIYF
TRBJ2-2 15 NA TRBV6-1 many TGTGCCAGCAGTGAGCCACTACCGAACACCGGGGAGCTGTTTTTT CASSEPLPNTGELFF